These 9 T cell receptor beta chains came from one sample sequenced in a study of response to subunit inactivated influenza vaccine. Via MiXCR, TCRdb re-called the RT-PCR reads, giving one row per CDR3 protein. The data hold just over 300,000 distinct CDR3 sequences, with 21% observed a single time. The starting material was PBMCs from blood, obtained approximately 20 months after vaccination. The source of these receptors is a man aged 50-75 years who received an inactivated influenza vaccine.

The chain combines TRBV15 with TRBJ2-3; 9 bases are shared with TRBD2. In germline, CDR1 is LNHNV, CDR2 YYDKDF (reference sequence). The CDR3 totals 17 residues. Losses at the gene ends were 1 base for V and 6 bases for J; bases not matched to a gene: 11. The CDR3 nucleotides are TGTGCCACCAGCAGAGGAGGCGGGAGGGCCAACGGGGATACGCAGTATTTT. This sequence encodes CATSRGGGRANGDTQYF.

This chain connects TRBV7-8 to TRBJ2-1; D may be TRBD1 or TRBD2 (5 bases each). Trimming shortened V by 1 base and J by 15 bases, and 13 bases separated the two germline ends. The CDR3 runs to 12 residues. Germline CDR1 is SGHVS and CDR2 is FQNEAQ. CDR3: CASSLDRLEGFF. The CDR3 DNA reads TGTGCCAGCAGCTTAGACAGGCTCGAGGGGTTCTTC.

This clonotype was detected ten times or more. This sequence joins TRBV9 and TRBJ2-2, with 10 bases lining up with TRBD2. This CDR3 contains 18 residues. CDR1 is SGDLS, CDR2 YYNGEE, per germline. The ends lost 4 bases at V and 2 bases at J; junction bases unmatched: 11. CDR3 DNA sequence: TGTGCCAGCAGCACAAGCCTCGGACTAGCGGCTAACACCGGGGAGCTGTTTTTT. Translation gives CASSTSLGLAANTGELFF. Drawing the rest from reference TRBV9 and TRBJ2-2, the complete variable domain is DSGVTQTPKHLITATGQRVTLRCSPRSGDLSVYWYQQSLDQGLQFLIQYYNGEERAKGNILERFSAQQFPDLHSELNLSSLELGDSALYFCASSTSLGLAANTGELFFGEGSRLTVL.

The sample holds one count of this clonotype. The V and J genes are TRBV19 and TRBJ2-7; TRBD1 matches 7 bases. Germline CDR1 reads LNHDA; CDR2 reads SQIVND (reference sequence). V trimming: 3 bases; J trimming: 2 bases; junction bases outside the gene matches: 4. The CDR3 length is 14 residues. CDR3 residues: CASSIGTAPYEQYF. As DNA, the CDR3 is TGTGCCAGTAGTATCGGGACAGCCCCCTACGAGCAGTACTTC.

This clonotype was counted only a few times. This rearrangement joins TRBV20-1 to TRBJ2-1, with D maybe TRBD2 (5 bases). Trimming shortened V by 0 bases and J by 1 base, and 16 bases separated the two germline ends. There are 17 residues in the CDR3. Germline V gives CDR1 DFQATT, CDR2 SNEGSKA (reference sequence). The CDR3 bases are TGCAGTGCTAGAGATTTAGTGGGAACGGGATCCTACAATGAGCAGTTCTTC. Its protein is CSARDLVGTGSYNEQFF.

This clonotype was observed at least ten times. The gene calls are TRBV29-1 and TRBJ1-2; D gene unclear. The CDR3 sequence is 14 residues long. With 2 bases removed from V and 4 bases from J, the gap between germline ends came to 14 bases. Germline V gives CDR1 SQVTM, CDR2 ANQGSEA. Here the CDR3 reads CSVENTDFLYGYTF. The CDR3 DNA is TGCAGCGTTGAAAACACAGATTTCCTCTATGGCTACACCTTC.

This clonotype was found a few times. V gene TRBV3-1 combines with J gene TRBJ1-6; no reliable D call. Trimming pared 2 bases from V and 8 bases from J, leaving 7 bases between. The CDR3 spans 13 residues. Germline V gene sequence: CDR1 LGHDT, CDR2 YNNKEL (reference sequence). CDR3 sequence: CASSQLRDSPLHF. The CDR3, as DNA: TGTGCCAGCAGCCAACTAAGGGATTCACCCCTCCACTTT.

The rearrangement joins TRBV10-3 to TRBJ2-3; 11 positions agree with TRBD2. Germline V gene data show CDR1 as ENHRY and CDR2 as SYGVKD. Trimming cost V 4 bases and J 5 bases; bases outside gene matches: 5. CDR3 size: 15 residues. The CDR3 sequence is CAISASGGPGDTQYF. DNA for the CDR3: TGTGCCATCAGTGCTAGCGGGGGGCCGGGAGATACGCAGTATTTT.

Only a few counts were recorded for this clonotype. The J gene is TRBJ2-7, the V gene TRBV6-1; 7 bases agree with TRBD1. V was clipped by 2 bases and J by 4 bases; unmatched bases: 5. The CDR3 contains 14 residues. CDR1 is MNHNS and CDR2 is SASEGT in the germline V gene. CDR3: CASSETGARYEQYF. CDR3 DNA: TGTGCCAGCAGTGAAACAGGGGCACGTTACGAGCAGTACTTC.